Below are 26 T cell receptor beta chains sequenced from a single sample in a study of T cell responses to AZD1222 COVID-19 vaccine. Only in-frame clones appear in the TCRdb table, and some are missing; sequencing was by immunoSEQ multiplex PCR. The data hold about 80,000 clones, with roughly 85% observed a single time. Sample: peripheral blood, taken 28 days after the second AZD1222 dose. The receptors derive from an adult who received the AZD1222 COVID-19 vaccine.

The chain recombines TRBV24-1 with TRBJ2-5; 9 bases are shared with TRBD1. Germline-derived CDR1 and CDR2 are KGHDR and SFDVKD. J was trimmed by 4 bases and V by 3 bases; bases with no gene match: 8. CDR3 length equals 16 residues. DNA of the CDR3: TGTGCCACCAGTGATACTGACAGGGGGGGAAGAGAGACCCAGTACTTC. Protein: CATSDTDRGGRETQYF.

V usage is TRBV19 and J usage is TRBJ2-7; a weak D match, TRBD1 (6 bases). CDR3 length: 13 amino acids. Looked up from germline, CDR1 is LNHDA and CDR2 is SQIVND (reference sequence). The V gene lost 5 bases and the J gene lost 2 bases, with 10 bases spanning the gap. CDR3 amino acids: CASSRDTPYEQYF. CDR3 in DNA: TGTGCCAGTAGTCGGGACACCCCCTACGAGCAGTACTTC.

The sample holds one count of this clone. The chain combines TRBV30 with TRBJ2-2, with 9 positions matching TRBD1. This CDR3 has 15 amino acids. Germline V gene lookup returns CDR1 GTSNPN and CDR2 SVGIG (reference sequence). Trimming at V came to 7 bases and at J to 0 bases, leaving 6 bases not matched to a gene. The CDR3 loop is CAYLTGGTNTGELFF. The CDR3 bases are TGTGCCTACCTGACAGGGGGAACGAACACCGGGGAGCTGTTTTTT.

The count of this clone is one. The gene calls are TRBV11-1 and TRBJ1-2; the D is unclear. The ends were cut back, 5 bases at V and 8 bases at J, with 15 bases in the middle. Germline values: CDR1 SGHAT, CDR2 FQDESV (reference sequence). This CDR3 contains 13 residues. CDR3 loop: CASSPQTGLGYTF. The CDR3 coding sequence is TGTGCCAGCAGCCCCCAGACCGGGCTGGGCTACACCTTC.

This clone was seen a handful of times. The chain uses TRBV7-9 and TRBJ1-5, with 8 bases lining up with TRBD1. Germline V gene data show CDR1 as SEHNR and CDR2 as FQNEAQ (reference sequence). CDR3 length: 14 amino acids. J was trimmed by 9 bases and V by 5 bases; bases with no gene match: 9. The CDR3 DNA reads TGTGCCAGCAGCCCTTGGGACAGGCCGGGGCCCCAGCATTTT. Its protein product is CASSPWDRPGPQHF.

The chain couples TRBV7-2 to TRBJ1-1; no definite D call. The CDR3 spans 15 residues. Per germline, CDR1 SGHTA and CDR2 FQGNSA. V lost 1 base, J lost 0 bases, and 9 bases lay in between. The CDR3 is CASSLGFDMNTEAFF. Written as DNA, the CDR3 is TGTGCCAGCAGCTTAGGCTTTGACATGAACACTGAAGCTTTCTTT.

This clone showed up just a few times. CDR3 sequence (DNA): TGTGCCATCAGTGAGTCAAGTGGCGCCGGCTATGGCTACACCTTC. Encoded protein: CAISESSGAGYGYTF. The chain couples TRBV10-3 to TRBJ1-2; no reliable D call. CDR1 and CDR2 (germline): ENHRY, SYGVKD. The ends were cut back, 0 bases at V and 4 bases at J, with 12 bases in the middle. The CDR3 length is 15 residues.

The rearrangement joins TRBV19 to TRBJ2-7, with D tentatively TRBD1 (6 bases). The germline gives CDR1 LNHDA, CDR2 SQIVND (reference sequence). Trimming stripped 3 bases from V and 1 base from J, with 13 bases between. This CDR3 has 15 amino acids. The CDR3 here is CASSISGTGSYEQYF. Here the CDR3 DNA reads TGTGCCAGTAGTATTTCCGGTACAGGGTCCTACGAGCAGTACTTC.

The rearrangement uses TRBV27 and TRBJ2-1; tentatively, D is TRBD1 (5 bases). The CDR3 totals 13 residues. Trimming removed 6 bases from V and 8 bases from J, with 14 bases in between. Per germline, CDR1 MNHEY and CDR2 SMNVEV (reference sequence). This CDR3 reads CASRLTGGDEQFF. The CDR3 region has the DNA TGTGCCAGCAGGCTAACAGGTGGGGATGAGCAGTTCTTC.

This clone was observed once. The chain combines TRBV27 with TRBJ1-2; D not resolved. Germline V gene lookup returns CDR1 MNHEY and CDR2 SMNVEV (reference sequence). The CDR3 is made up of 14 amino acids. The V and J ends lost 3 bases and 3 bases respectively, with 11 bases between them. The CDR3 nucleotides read TGTGCCAGCAGTTTCGGGCAGACCGACTATGGCTACACCTTC. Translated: CASSFGQTDYGYTF.

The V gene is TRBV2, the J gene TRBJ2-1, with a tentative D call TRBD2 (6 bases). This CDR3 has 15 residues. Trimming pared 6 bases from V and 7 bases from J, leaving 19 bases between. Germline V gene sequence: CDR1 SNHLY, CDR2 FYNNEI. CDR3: CASSPEGGSLNEQFF. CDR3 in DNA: TGTGCCAGCAGCCCGGAAGGAGGGAGTTTAAATGAGCAGTTCTTC.

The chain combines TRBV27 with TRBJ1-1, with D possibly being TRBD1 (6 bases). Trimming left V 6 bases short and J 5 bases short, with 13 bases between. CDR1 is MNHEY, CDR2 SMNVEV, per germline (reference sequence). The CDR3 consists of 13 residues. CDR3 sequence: CASSPRGVTEAFF. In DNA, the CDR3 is TGTGCCAGCAGCCCGAGGGGGGTGACTGAAGCTTTCTTT.

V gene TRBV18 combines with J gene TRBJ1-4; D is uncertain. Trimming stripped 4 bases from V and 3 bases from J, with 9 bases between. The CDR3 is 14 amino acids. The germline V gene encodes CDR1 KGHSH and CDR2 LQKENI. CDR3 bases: TGTGCCAGCTCACGTCAAAGGTCTAATGAAAAACTGTTTTTT. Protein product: CASSRQRSNEKLFF. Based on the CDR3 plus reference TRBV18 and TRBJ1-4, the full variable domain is NAGVMQNPRHLVRRRGQEARLRCSPMKGHSHVYWYRQLPEEGLKFMVYLQKENIIDESGMPKERFSAEFPKEGPSILRIQQVVRGDSAAYFCASSRQRSNEKLFFGSGTQLSVL.

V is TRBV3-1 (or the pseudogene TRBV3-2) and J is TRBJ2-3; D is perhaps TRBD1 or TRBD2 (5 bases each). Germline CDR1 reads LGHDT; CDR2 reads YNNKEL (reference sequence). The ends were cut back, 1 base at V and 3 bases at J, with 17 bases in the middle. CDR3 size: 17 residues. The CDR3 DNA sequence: TGTGCCAGCAGCCAAGCGGGACCCAACAGTGGAACAGATACGCAGTATTTT. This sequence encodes CASSQAGPNSGTDTQYF.

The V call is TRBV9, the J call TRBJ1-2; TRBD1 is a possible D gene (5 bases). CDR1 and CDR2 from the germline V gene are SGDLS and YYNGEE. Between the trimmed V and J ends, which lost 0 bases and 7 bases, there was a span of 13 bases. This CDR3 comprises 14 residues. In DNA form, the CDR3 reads TGTGCCAGCAGCGTAGCGGTGCAGGGAGGTGGCTACACCTTC. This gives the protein CASSVAVQGGGYTF.

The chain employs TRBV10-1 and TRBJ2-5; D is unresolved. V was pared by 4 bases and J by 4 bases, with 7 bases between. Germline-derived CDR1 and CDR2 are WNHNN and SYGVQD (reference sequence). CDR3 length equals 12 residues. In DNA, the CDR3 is TGCGCCAGCAGTGCGAATCGAGAGACCCAGTACTTC. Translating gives CASSANRETQYF.

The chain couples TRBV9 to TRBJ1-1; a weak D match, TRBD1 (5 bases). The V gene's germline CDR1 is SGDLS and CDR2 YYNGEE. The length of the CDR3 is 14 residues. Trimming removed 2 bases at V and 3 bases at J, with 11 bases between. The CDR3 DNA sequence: TGTGCCAGCAGCGTGCGCAGGGTTGACACTGAAGCTTTCTTT. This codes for CASSVRRVDTEAFF.

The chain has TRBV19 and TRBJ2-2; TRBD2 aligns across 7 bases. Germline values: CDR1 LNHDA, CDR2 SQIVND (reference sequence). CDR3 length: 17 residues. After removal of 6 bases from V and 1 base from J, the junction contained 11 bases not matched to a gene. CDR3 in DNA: TGTGCCAGTAGGGCCGCGGAGCGGGGTAAGAACACCGGGGAGCTGTTTTTT. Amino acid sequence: CASRAAERGKNTGELFF.

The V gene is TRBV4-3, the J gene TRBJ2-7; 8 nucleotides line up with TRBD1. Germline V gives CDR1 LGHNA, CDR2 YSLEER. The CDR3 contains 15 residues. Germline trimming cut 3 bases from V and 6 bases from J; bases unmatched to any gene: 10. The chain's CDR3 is CASSQSRTGFGEQYF. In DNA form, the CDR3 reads TGCGCCAGCAGCCAGTCCAGGACAGGGTTTGGCGAGCAGTACTTC.

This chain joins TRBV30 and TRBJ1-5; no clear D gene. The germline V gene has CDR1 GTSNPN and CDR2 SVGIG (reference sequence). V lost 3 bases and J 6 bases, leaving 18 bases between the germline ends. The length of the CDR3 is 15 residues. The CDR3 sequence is CAWSPTPGVGQPQHF. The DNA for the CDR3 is TGTGCCTGGAGCCCAACACCGGGTGTCGGTCAGCCCCAGCATTTT.

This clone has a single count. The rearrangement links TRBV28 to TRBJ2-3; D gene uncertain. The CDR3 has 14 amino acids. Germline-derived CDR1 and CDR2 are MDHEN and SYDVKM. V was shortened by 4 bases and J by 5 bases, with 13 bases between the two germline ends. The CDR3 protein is CASSSRFWGDTQYF. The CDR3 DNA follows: TGTGCCAGCAGTTCACGTTTCTGGGGAGATACGCAGTATTTT.

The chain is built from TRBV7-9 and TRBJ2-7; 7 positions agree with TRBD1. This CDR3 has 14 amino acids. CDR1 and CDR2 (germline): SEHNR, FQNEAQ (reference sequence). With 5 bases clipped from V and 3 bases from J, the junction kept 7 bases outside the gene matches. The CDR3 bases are TGTGCCAGCAGCCTACCCCGGGACAGCTACGAGCAGTACTTC. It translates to CASSLPRDSYEQYF.

CDR3 protein: CASSLAAPSGTQYF. CDR3 nucleotide sequence: TGTGCCAGCAGCTTAGCCGCCCCGTCGGGTACGCAGTATTTT. The chain combines TRBV7-3 with TRBJ2-3; D ambiguous. V lost 2 bases, J lost 8 bases, and 14 bases lay in between. The CDR3 covers 14 residues. CDR1 SGHTA and CDR2 FQGTGA come from the germline V gene.

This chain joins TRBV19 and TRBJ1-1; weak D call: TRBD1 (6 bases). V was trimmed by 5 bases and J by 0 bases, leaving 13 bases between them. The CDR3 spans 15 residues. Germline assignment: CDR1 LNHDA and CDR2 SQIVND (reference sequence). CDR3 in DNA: TGTGCCAGTAGTCCGCGGGACAACATGAACACTGAAGCTTTCTTT. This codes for CASSPRDNMNTEAFF.

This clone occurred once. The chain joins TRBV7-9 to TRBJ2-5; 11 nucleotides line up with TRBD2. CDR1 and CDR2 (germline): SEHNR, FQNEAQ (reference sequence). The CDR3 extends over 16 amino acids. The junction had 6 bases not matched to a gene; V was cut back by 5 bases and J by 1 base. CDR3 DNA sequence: TGTGCCAGCAGCCTCGGGACTAGCGGTCCCCAAGAGACCCAGTACTTC. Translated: CASSLGTSGPQETQYF.

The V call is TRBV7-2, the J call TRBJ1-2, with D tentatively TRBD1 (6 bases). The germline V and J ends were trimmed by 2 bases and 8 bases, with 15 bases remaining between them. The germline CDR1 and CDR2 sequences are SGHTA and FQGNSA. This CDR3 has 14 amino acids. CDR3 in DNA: TGTGCCAGCAGCTTAAGGGGGGCAGGGGACGGCTACACCTTC. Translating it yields CASSLRGAGDGYTF.